What follows are 15 T cell receptor beta chains derived from one specimen sequenced in a study of blood T cell repertoires in COVID-19. Only in-frame clones appear in the TCRdb table, and some are missing; sequencing was by immunoSEQ multiplex PCR. The data show some 21,000 clones, around 69% seen once. The material sequenced was peripheral blood. These receptors were taken from a human donor in a cohort sampled during active or convalescent COVID-19.

This rearrangement joins TRBV3-1 (or the pseudogene TRBV3-2) to TRBJ2-5; 11 nucleotides match TRBD2. This CDR3 has 17 amino acids. Germline loops: CDR1 LGHDT, CDR2 YNNKEL (reference sequence). With V trimmed by 1 base and J by 0 bases, 4 bases remained unmatched. The CDR3, as DNA: TGTGCCAGCAGCCAAGTAACTAGCGGGGGACACCAAGAGACCCAGTACTTC. Encoded protein: CASSQVTSGGHQETQYF.

V gene TRBV5-1 combines with J gene TRBJ2-2; a weak D match, TRBD1 (6 bases). Trimming removed 1 base at V and 3 bases at J, with 19 bases between. Germline V gene lookup returns CDR1 SGHRS and CDR2 YFSETQ. The CDR3 is made up of 18 amino acids. The CDR3 reads CASSLWGQGMDYTGELFF. CDR3 coding DNA: TGCGCCAGCAGCTTGTGGGGACAAGGGATGGATTACACCGGGGAGCTGTTTTTT.

The chain has TRBV14 and TRBJ2-5, with TRBD1 matching 7 bases. This CDR3 comprises 17 residues. The germline gives CDR1 SGHDN, CDR2 FVKESK. The junction had 11 bases not matched to a gene; V was cut back by 4 bases and J by 0 bases. CDR3 sequence reads: CASSRLPGQIYQETQYF. The CDR3 nucleotides read TGTGCCAGCAGCCGATTACCGGGACAGATCTACCAAGAGACCCAGTACTTC.

This clone has just a few counts. The CDR3 nucleotides are TGTGCCAGCAGCCACCGCCGGGACATCTCCTACGAGCAGTACTTC. Protein product: CASSHRRDISYEQYF. The chain uses TRBV14 and TRBJ2-7, with D possibly matching TRBD1 (6 bases). V shed 3 bases and J shed 0 bases, with 12 bases lying between them. This CDR3 has 15 amino acids. Looked up from germline, CDR1 is SGHDN and CDR2 is FVKESK.

The gene calls are TRBV19 and TRBJ2-5; D perhaps matches TRBD1 (6 bases). With 1 base removed from V and 1 base from J, the gap between germline ends came to 10 bases. CDR1 LNHDA and CDR2 SQIVND come from the germline V gene (reference sequence). CDR3 length equals 15 residues. CDR3 protein: CASSIGGTIQETQYF. CDR3 sequence (DNA): TGTGCCAGTAGTATAGGAGGGACAATCCAAGAGACCCAGTACTTC.

This clone was observed a single time. This rearrangement joins TRBV19 to TRBJ1-6; 10 positions agree with TRBD1. The CDR3 length is 16 residues. Germline loops: CDR1 LNHDA, CDR2 SQIVND (reference sequence). With 7 bases clipped from V and 8 bases from J, the junction kept 11 bases outside the gene matches. CDR3: CASTYSGQGPYSPLHF. The CDR3 DNA reads as TGTGCCAGTACCTATTCGGGACAGGGGCCCTATTCACCCCTCCACTTT.

A few counts support this clone. This chain connects TRBV10-3 to TRBJ2-6; 7 nucleotides agree with TRBD1. The V segment lost 4 bases and the J segment 0 bases; nucleotides outside the gene matches: 6. There are 17 residues in the CDR3. Germline CDR1 ENHRY, CDR2 SYGVKD. The CDR3 DNA reads TGTGCCATCAGTGGGGGACAGTTACTCTCTGGGGCCAACGTCCTGACTTTC. It specifies CAISGGQLLSGANVLTF.

CDR3 DNA sequence: TGCGCCAGCAGCCTGGGGGGCGTCACGGAGACCCAGTACTTC. It specifies CASSLGGVTETQYF. The chain couples TRBV5-1 to TRBJ2-5; D is possibly TRBD1 or TRBD2 (6 bases each). This CDR3 spans 14 amino acids. The germline V and J ends were trimmed by 4 bases and 5 bases, with 15 bases remaining between them. Germline CDR1 is SGHRS and CDR2 is YFSETQ.

Of note for this clone: This clone may be a read error of a much larger clone one base away. Other nucleotide sequences from this sample produce the same CDR3. V gene TRBV27 combines with J gene TRBJ1-1; no reliable D call. The CDR3 extends over 15 amino acids. Germline V gene lookup returns CDR1 MNHEY and CDR2 SMNVEV (reference sequence). The CDR3 here is CASSLGRNQDTEAFF. CDR3 nucleotides: TGTGCCAGTAGTTTAGGTCGGAATCAGGACACTGAAGCTTTCTTT.

The chain joins TRBV2 to TRBJ1-5; tentative D call: TRBD1 (5 bases). Germline V lookup: CDR1 SNHLY, CDR2 FYNNEI. V was pared by 6 bases and J by 7 bases, with 10 bases between. The CDR3 sequence is 12 residues long. The DNA for the CDR3 is TGTGCCAGCAGCAGGGTGACCCAGCCCCAGCATTTT. Protein sequence: CASSRVTQPQHF. Looking up the rest from reference TRBV2 and TRBJ1-5 gives the full variable domain: EPEVTQTPSHQVTQMGQEVILRCVPISNHLYFYWYRQILGQKVEFLVSFYNNEISEKSEIFDDQFSVERPDGSNFTLKIRSTKLEDSAMYFCASSRVTQPQHFGDGTRLSIL.

The rearrangement links TRBV14 to TRBJ1-1; 11 positions match TRBD1. CDR1 is SGHDN and CDR2 is FVKESK in the germline V gene. The CDR3 length is 17 residues. J lost 2 bases, V lost 4 bases, and 9 bases had no gene match. CDR3: CASSPWTGGVGNTEAFF. DNA for the CDR3: TGTGCCAGCAGCCCTTGGACAGGGGGCGTGGGTAACACTGAAGCTTTCTTT.

This chain joins TRBV7-9 and TRBJ2-3, with TRBD1 matching 7 bases. CDR3 length: 13 residues. Looked up from germline, CDR1 is SEHNR and CDR2 is FQNEAQ (reference sequence). The V segment lost 0 bases and the J segment 13 bases; nucleotides outside the gene matches: 7. CDR3 DNA: TGTGCCAGCAGCTTAGCTATCAGGGGGTCGAAGTATTTT. Encoded protein: CASSLAIRGSKYF.

The chain couples TRBV5-8 to TRBJ2-5; D is uncertain. Deletions cut 5 bases from V and 5 bases from J, with 13 bases between. There are 13 residues in the CDR3. Germline V CDR1 and CDR2: SGHTS, YDEGEE. The CDR3 region is CASSFDNEETQYF. CDR3 nucleotides: TGTGCCAGCAGTTTTGACAACGAGGAGACCCAGTACTTC.

This chain uses TRBV6-2 or TRBV6-3 with TRBJ1-5; tentative D call: TRBD1 (6 bases). V shed 6 bases and J shed 3 bases, with 15 bases lying between them. Germline-derived CDR1 and CDR2 are MNHEY and SVGEGT. The length of the CDR3 is 15 residues. The CDR3 nucleotides are TGTGCCAGCAGCCTTTTCGGGGGGCACAATCAGCCCCAGCATTTT. Encoded protein: CASSLFGGHNQPQHF.

The J gene is TRBJ2-2, the V gene TRBV6-5; D is undetermined. CDR3 length equals 14 residues. V lost 2 bases and J lost 4, with 8 bases in between. CDR1 and CDR2 (germline): MNHEY, SVGAGI. The CDR3 nucleotides read TGTGCCAGCAGTTACGCGCTTCCCACCGGGGAGCTGTTTTTT. This gives the protein CASSYALPTGELFF.